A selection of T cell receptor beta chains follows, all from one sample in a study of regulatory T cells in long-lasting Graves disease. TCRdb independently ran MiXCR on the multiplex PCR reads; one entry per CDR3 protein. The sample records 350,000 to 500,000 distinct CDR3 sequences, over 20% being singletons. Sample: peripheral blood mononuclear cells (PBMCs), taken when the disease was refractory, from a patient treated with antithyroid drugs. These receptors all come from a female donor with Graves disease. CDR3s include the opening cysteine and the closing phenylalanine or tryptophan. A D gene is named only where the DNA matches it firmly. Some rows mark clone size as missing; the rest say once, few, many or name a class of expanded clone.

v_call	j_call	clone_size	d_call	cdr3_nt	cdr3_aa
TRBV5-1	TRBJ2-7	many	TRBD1	TGCGCCAGCAGCTTGGAGGCGACAGGGGGCCGGGAGCAGTACTTC	CASSLEATGGREQYF
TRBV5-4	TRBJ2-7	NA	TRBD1	TGTGCCAGCAGCTTTGGACAGGGACCTAGCTCCTACGAGCAGTACTTC	CASSFGQGPSSYEQYF
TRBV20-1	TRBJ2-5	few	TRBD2	TGCAGTCAGGGAATGGAGCGGGGGGCCCAAGAGACCCAGTACTTC	CSQGMERGAQETQYF
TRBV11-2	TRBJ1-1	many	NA	TGTGCCAGCAGCTGGGGGAGAAATGAAGCTTTCTTT	CASSWGRNEAFF
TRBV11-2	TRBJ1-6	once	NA	TGTGCCAGCAGCCAACCCAGGGGTGTAGGTTCACCCCTCCACTTT	CASSQPRGVGSPLHF
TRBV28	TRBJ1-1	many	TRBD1	TGTGCCAGCAGTTTAGGACAGGGCACTGAAGCTTTCTTT	CASSLGQGTEAFF
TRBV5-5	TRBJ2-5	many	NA	TGTGCCACCTCGATACAGGGTCCTGAGACCCAGTACTTC	CATSIQGPETQYF
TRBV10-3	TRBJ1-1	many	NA	TGTGCCATCAGTGGAGAAGGGGGCACTGAAGCTTTCTTT	CAISGEGGTEAFF
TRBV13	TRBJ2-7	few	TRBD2	TGTGCCAGCAGCCCCCCGGGACTAGCGGGAGTCCACGAGCAGTACTTC	CASSPPGLAGVHEQYF
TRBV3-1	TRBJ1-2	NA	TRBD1	TGTGCCAGCAGTCTCGGGACAGGGAGAGGGGCCTACTATGGCTACACCTTC	CASSLGTGRGAYYGYTF
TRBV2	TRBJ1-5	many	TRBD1	TGTGCCAGCAGTGTCGACAGGGGGCGCGTAAATCAGCCCCAGCATTTT	CASSVDRGRVNQPQHF
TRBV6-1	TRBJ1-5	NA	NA	TGTGCCAGCACCAAATCCGGGACGGTTAGCAATCAGCCCCAGCATTTT	CASTKSGTVSNQPQHF
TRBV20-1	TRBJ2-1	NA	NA	TGCAGTGCTAGTCCTTACGGGGTGAGCTCCTACAATGAGCAGTTCTTC	CSASPYGVSSYNEQFF
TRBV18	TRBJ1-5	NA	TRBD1	TGTGCCAGCTCGACAGGACAGGGGTTGAGCAATCAGCCCCAGCATTTT	CASSTGQGLSNQPQHF
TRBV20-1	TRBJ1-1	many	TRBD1	TGCAGTGCTAGCAGCCCCGACGGGACAGTCGAAGCTTTCTTT	CSASSPDGTVEAFF
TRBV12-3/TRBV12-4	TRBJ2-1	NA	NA	TGTGCCAGCAGCCCTCTAGGGCTGAGGAGGGCCTCCTACAATGAGCAGTTCTTC	CASSPLGLRRASYNEQFF
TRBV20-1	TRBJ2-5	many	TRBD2	TGCAGTGCTGTCCCAGCGGGACGGGGAGAGACCCAGTACTTC	CSAVPAGRGETQYF
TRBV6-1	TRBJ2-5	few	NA	TGTGCCAGCAGTGCGGGGCTGTCGGTAGAGACCCAGTACTTC	CASSAGLSVETQYF
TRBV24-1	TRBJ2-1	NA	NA	TGTGCCACCAGTGATTACCTTCCGGGACGCTACCCCAATGAGCAGTTCTTC	CATSDYLPGRYPNEQFF
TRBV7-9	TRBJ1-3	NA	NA	TGTGCCAGCAGCCGGACAGCCAACTCTGGAAACACCATATATTTT	CASSRTANSGNTIYF
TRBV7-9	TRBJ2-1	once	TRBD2	TGTGCCAGCAGCCCGGGGGCTAGCGGGATACTTGAGCAGTTCTTC	CASSPGASGILEQFF
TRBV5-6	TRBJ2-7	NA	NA	TGTGCCAGCAGCCTCCGGGGCGACAGGTCCTACGAGCAGTACTTC	CASSLRGDRSYEQYF
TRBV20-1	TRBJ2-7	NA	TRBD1	TGCAGTAGGGCCGGGACAGGGACCCGCGAGCAGTACTTC	CSRAGTGTREQYF
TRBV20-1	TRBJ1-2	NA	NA	TGCAGTGCTAACCAGGGAATGTTTGGCTACACCTTC	CSANQGMFGYTF
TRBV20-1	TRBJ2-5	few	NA	TGCAGTGCCGACGGAGGTAGACCTTCGAAGACCCAGTACTTC	CSADGGRPSKTQYF
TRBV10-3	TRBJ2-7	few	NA	TGTGCCATCAGTAAGTCGAGCGGAGGGGAGTACGAGCAGTACTTC	CAISKSSGGEYEQYF
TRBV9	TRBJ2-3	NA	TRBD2	TGTGCCAGCAGCTCCAGCGGGGGCACAGATACGCAGTATTTT	CASSSSGGTDTQYF
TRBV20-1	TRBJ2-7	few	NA	TGCAGTGCTAGCCCCTCGGTCGTCGAGCAGTACTTC	CSASPSVVEQYF
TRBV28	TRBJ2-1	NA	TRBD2	TGTGCCAGCAGTTTAGGGCTTGGAGCGGGATTCTACAATGAGCAGTTCTTC	CASSLGLGAGFYNEQFF
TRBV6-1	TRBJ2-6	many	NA	TGTGCCTGCGAAGTCTCTGGGGCCAACGTCCTGACTTTC	CACEVSGANVLTF
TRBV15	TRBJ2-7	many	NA	TGTGCCACCAGCAGAGGTCACATCCTAGGGGGAGGGTACGAGCAGTACTTC	CATSRGHILGGGYEQYF
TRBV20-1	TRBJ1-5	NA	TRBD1	TGCAGTGCTAGAGATCTCCGGGACAGCTTGAATCAGCCCCAGCATTTT	CSARDLRDSLNQPQHF
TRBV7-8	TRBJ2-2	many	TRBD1	TGTGCCAGCTTTTGGGGACAGGGGGGTACCGGGGAGCTGTTTTTT	CASFWGQGGTGELFF
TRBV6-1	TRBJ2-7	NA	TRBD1	TGTGCCAGCAGGGGGCTCGGGACAGGGGCCTACGAGCAGTACTTC	CASRGLGTGAYEQYF
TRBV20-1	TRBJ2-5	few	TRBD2	TGCAGTGCTCACGGGACTAGCGGGAGAGGGGGAGAGACCCAGTACTTC	CSAHGTSGRGGETQYF
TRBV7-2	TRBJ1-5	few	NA	TGTGCCAGCAGCTCCGAAAGGGGTCAGCCCCAGCATTTT	CASSSERGQPQHF
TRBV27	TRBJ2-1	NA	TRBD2	TGTGCCAGCAGTTTACAAGCGGGAGGGCCGAGCTCCTACAATGAGCAGTTCTTC	CASSLQAGGPSSYNEQFF
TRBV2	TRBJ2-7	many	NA	TGTGCCAGCAGTGGCCCCCGGGGGGCCGTGAGTGGACAGTACTTC	CASSGPRGAVSGQYF
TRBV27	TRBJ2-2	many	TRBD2	TGTGCCAGCAGTGAAACTAACGAAAAGCGGGAGGGGAACACCGGGGAGCTGTTTTTT	CASSETNEKREGNTGELFF
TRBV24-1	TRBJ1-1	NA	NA	TGTGCCACCAGTGATTTGGACAGAGCGAACACTGAAGCTTTCTTC	CATSDLDRANTEAFF
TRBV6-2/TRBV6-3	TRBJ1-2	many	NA	TGTGCCAGCAGTTCGCCCGACTCCTCAACAGTCAACTATGGCTACACCTTC	CASSSPDSSTVNYGYTF
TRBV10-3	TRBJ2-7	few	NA	TGTGCCATCAGTGGGAAGTCGTACGAGCAGTACTTC	CAISGKSYEQYF
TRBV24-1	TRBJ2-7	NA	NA	TGTGCCACCAGTGGCTCGACAGGAGTCGACGAGCAGTACTTC	CATSGSTGVDEQYF
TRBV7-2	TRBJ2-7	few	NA	TGTGCCAGCAGCTTAGTGGCCTCATCCCCACGAGAGCAGTACTTC	CASSLVASSPREQYF
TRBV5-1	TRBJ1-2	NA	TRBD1	TGCGCCAGCAGCTTAGGACAGGGGAGGCATGGCTACACCTTC	CASSLGQGRHGYTF